The sequence of this TCR beta chain was determined in a study of T cell repertoires in cytomegalovirus infection. Regarding this clonotype: Its antigen remains unidentified.

TCRdb reprocessed the reads with MiXCR, giving one entry per CDR3 protein. The sample lists roughly 990,000 distinct CDR3 sequences, 31% occurring once. The CDR3 sequence is 14 residues long. Germline V CDR1 and CDR2: SGHDT, YYEEEE. Deletions cut 0 bases from V and 2 bases from J, with 8 bases between. This TCR was recovered from a human donor in good health (CMV status not recorded). Some clones in this sample may be carry-over from other donors' samples. The sample consisted of cultured CD8+ T cells from PBMCs, taken from culture after CMV antigen stimulation. The chain recombines TRBV5-6 with TRBJ1-2; D not certain. The CDR3 region is CASSLGGKNYGYTF. In DNA form, the CDR3 reads TGTGCCAGCAGCTTGGGTGGCAAGAACTATGGCTACACCTTC.